These 3 T cell receptor beta chains were all obtained from the same sample, sequenced in a study of early T cells in non-severe SARS-CoV-2 infection. TCRdb passed the 5' RACE reads through MiXCR, listing each CDR3 protein once. The table lists under 70,000 distinct CDR3 sequences, 5.9% of them singletons, with 3.4% in the top ten. The sequences come from whole blood, collected at baseline. These receptors were collected from an adult who was a healthcare worker with PCR-confirmed SARS-CoV-2 infection or an uninfected control (not recorded which).

Judged by abundance, this clonotype is medium-sized. The genes are TRBV29-1 and TRBJ1-2; a possible D gene is TRBD1 (5 bases). This CDR3 is 12 amino acids long. Trimming pared 3 bases from V and 2 bases from J, leaving 7 bases between. Per the germline V gene, CDR1 is SQVTM and CDR2 is ANQGSEA. The CDR3 here is CSVDWGNYGYTF. The CDR3 region has the DNA TGCAGCGTTGATTGGGGGAACTATGGCTACACCTTC.

The rearrangement links TRBV5-1 to TRBJ1-5; a possible D gene is TRBD1 (6 bases). The germline CDR1 and CDR2 sequences are SGHRS and YFSETQ. Trimming took 0 bases from V and 7 from J, leaving 8 bases between them. The CDR3 has 13 amino acids. CDR3 nucleotides: TGCGCCAGCAGCTTGGACAGGGAACAGCCCCAGCATTTT. Its protein is CASSLDREQPQHF.

The rearrangement uses TRBV19 and TRBJ1-5, with D perhaps matching TRBD1 (6 bases). V shed 5 bases and J shed 9 bases, with 11 bases lying between them. The CDR3 has 12 residues. The germline CDR1 and CDR2 sequences are LNHDA and SQIVND (reference sequence). The CDR3 here is CASSQGYRPQHF. The CDR3 nucleotides read TGTGCCAGTAGTCAGGGGTACCGGCCCCAGCATTTT.